This T cell receptor (beta chain) was found in a study of beta chain features in type 1 diabetes. Sequencing targeted expressed TCRB transcripts, as all isolated RNA had been reverse transcribed. Profiled with immunoSEQ multiplex PCR; TCRdb holds only in-frame clones, not every one. The table has 600,000 or so clones, roughly 12% seen once; the top ten hold more than 0.1%. The CDR3 runs to 15 residues. Trimming took 6 bases from V and 3 from J; bases not matched to a gene: 7. Germline V gives CDR1 SGHTA, CDR2 FQGNSA. Findings and caveats of the study: Patients with Type 1 diabetes showed moderately but significantly shorter TCRB CDR3s in all four CD4+ subsets.

Note on this clone: What it binds is not known.

The source is a man aged 30 to 39 with type 1 diabetes. The V call is TRBV7-2, the J call TRBJ2-5, with 10 bases identical to TRBD2. The sequencing sample was made of naive CD4+ T cells from blood. Here the CDR3 DNA reads TGTGCCAGCAGTTCAACAGGACTAGCGGAAGAGACCCAGTACTTC. Its translation is CASSSTGLAEETQYF.